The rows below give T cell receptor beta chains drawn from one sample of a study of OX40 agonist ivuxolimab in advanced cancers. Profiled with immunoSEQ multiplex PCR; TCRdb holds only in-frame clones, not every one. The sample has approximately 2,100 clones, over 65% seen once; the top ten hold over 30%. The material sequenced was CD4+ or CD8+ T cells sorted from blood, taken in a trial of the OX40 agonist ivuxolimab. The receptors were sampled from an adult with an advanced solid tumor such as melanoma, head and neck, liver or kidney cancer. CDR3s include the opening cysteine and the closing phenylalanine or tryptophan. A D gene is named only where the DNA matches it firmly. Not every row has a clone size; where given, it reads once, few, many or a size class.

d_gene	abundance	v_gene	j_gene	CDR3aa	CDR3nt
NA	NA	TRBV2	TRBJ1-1	CASSGLEAFF	TGTGCCAGCAGTGGACTTGAAGCTTTCTTT
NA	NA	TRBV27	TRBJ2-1	CASVARGGLSYNEQFF	TGTGCCAGCGTTGCTAGGGGAGGTCTATCCTACAATGAGCAGTTCTTC
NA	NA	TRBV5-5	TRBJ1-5	CASSLGSGPSQPQHF	TGTGCCAGCAGCTTGGGATCAGGGCCTTCACAGCCCCAGCATTTT
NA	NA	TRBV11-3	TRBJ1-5	CASSLLGGYQDQPQHF	TGTGCCAGCAGCTTATTGGGAGGGTACCAGGATCAGCCCCAGCATTTT
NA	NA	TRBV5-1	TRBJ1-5	CASSLGGGNQPQHF	TGCGCCAGCAGCTTGGGGGGAGGCAATCAGCCCCAGCATTTT
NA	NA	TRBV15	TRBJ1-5	CATSRDQGDSNQPQHF	TGTGCCACCAGCAGAGATCAAGGGGATAGCAATCAGCCCCAGCATTTT
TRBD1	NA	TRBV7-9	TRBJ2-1	CASSLGQGNEQFF	TGTGCCAGCAGCTTAGGACAGGGGAATGAGCAGTTCTTC
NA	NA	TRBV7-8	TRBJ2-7	CASSLGAGPYEQYF	TGTGCCAGCAGCTTGGGTGCGGGCCCCTACGAGCAGTACTTC
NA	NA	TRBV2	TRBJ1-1	CASRGTEAFF	TGTGCCAGCAGAGGTACTGAAGCTTTCTTT
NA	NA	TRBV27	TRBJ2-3	CASSYVTADTQYF	TGTGCCAGCAGTTATGTAACAGCAGATACGCAGTATTTT
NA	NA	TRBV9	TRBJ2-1	CASSPWGRAAYNEQFF	TGTGCCAGCAGCCCGTGGGGGCGGGCCGCCTACAATGAGCAGTTCTTC
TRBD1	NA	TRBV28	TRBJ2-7	CASRWDRASSYEQYF	TGTGCCAGCAGATGGGACAGGGCGAGCTCCTACGAGCAGTACTTC
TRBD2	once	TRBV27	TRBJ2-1	CASSRLSGSSYNEQFF	TGTGCCAGCAGCCGACTTAGCGGGAGCTCCTACAATGAGCAGTTCTTC
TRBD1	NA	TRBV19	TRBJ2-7	CASSIGPGGYEQYF	TGTGCCAGTAGTATAGGTCCAGGGGGCTACGAGCAGTACTTC
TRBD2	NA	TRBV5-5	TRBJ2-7	CASSLPKAGATYEQYF	TGTGCCAGCAGCTTACCTAAAGCGGGAGCGACGTACGAGCAGTACTTC
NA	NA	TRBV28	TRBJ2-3	CASSRDSDTQYF	TGTGCCAGCAGTCGGGACTCCGATACGCAGTATTTT
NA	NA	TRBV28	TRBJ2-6	CASSISDLTQSRANVLTF	TGTGCCAGCAGTATCTCGGATTTGACACAAAGTCGGGCCAACGTCCTGACTTTC